These 5 T cell receptor beta chains originate from one sample sequenced in a study of T cells in localized non-small cell lung cancer. Only in-frame clones appear in the TCRdb table, and some are missing; sequencing was by immunoSEQ multiplex PCR. The repertoire holds 25,000 to 30,000 clones, with 70% to 90% as singletons. Sequencing used peripheral blood, obtained before any cancer treatment. These TCRs come from a woman aged 18-55 years with stage I lung adenocarcinoma.

The gene calls are TRBV6-1 and TRBJ2-7, with 7 bases lining up with TRBD1. Per the germline V gene, CDR1 is MNHNS and CDR2 is SASEGT. The CDR3 loop spans 14 amino acids. The J segment lost 1 base and the V segment lost 10 bases, leaving 10 bases of the junction unmatched. CDR3 amino acids: CATNRDSRSYEQYF. The CDR3 region has the DNA TGTGCCACCAACCGGGACAGCCGATCCTACGAGCAGTACTTC.

The chain links TRBV21-1 to TRBJ2-3; the D segment call TRBD2 is taken from the table without a DNA check. TRBV21-1 is a listed pseudogene. The CDR3 runs to 16 residues. The CDR3 here is CASSKVSVISTDTQYF. DNA for the CDR3: TGTGCCAGCAGCAAAGTGAGCGTTATTAGCACAGATACGCAGTATTTT.

This clone was detected once. The rearrangement links TRBV9 to TRBJ2-1; D remains ambiguous. Germline CDR1 SGDLS, CDR2 YYNGEE. Trimming took 4 bases from V and 7 from J, leaving 15 bases between them. The CDR3 has 14 amino acids. CDR3 amino acids: CASSPPDFWNEQFF. In nucleotides, the CDR3 is TGTGCCAGCAGCCCCCCCGACTTTTGGAATGAGCAGTTCTTC.

This clone was detected only once. This chain joins TRBV19 and TRBJ1-1, with TRBD1 matching over 9 bases. In germline, CDR1 is LNHDA, CDR2 SQIVND (reference sequence). This CDR3 region has 13 residues. V shed 8 bases, J shed 3 bases, and the junction held 4 bases outside the gene matches. The CDR3 DNA sequence: TGTGCCAGTCACAGGGGGCAATACACTGAAGCTTTCTTT. This sequence encodes CASHRGQYTEAFF.

This rearrangement joins TRBV10-3 to TRBJ1-2; D unclear. Between the trimmed V and J ends, which lost 0 bases and 7 bases, there was a span of 15 bases. The CDR3 extends over 15 amino acids. Germline values: CDR1 ENHRY, CDR2 SYGVKD. In nucleotides, the CDR3 is TGTGCCATCAGTGAGTCAACTTTGCGTGGGCTTGGCTACACCTTC. The encoded protein is CAISESTLRGLGYTF.